The sequence of this T cell receptor (beta chain) was determined in a study of blood T cell repertoires in COVID-19. Germline-derived CDR1 and CDR2 are MDHEN and SYDVKM. The CDR3 spans 16 residues. V was trimmed by 2 bases and J by 6 bases, leaving 14 bases between them. Sequencing used immunoSEQ multiplex PCR; TCRdb keeps in-frame clones, though not all of them. Seen here are about 95,000 clones, roughly four fifths observed once, and the top ten hold about a quarter. Specimen: peripheral blood. The rearrangement links TRBV28 to TRBJ1-6; tentatively, D is TRBD1 (5 bases). This clonotype was obtained from a human donor in a cohort sampled during active COVID-19. This CDR3 reads CASSLGWPGINSPLHF. CDR3 sequence (DNA): TGTGCCAGCAGTTTAGGGTGGCCAGGGATTAATTCACCCCTCCACTTT.